A selection of T cell receptor beta chains follows, all from one sample in a study of T cells in Graves' hyperthyroidism and ophthalmopathy. TCRdb independently ran MiXCR on the multiplex PCR reads; one entry per CDR3 protein. The data hold 380,000 or so distinct CDR3 sequences, with over 11% observed a single time. Sequencing was done on a sample of blood. Receptor source: a woman younger than 45 with Graves' hyperthyroidism. The CDR3 runs from the conserved cysteine through the conserved F or W. A D gene is named only where the DNA matches it firmly. Clone size is shown for a subset of rows, as once, few, many or a class of expanded clone.

j_call clone_size d_call v_call cdr3_nt cdr3_aa
TRBJ2-3 few TRBD1 TRBV6-1 TGTGCCAGCACCACCTCAGGGGGAAGCACAGATACGCAGTATTTT CASTTSGGSTDTQYF
TRBJ2-1 many TRBD2 TRBV28 TGTGCCAGCAGTTTATCCCGGGAGGGAGGGGAGGGTGAGCAGTTCTTC CASSLSREGGEGEQFF
TRBJ2-7 many - TRBV20-1 TGCAGTGCTCTGACAGATAGCTCCTACGAGCAGTACTTC CSALTDSSYEQYF
TRBJ2-5 many - TRBV7-8 TGTGCCAGCAGCTTACGACGACTGACTCAAGAGACCCAGTACTTC CASSLRRLTQETQYF
TRBJ2-3 - TRBD1 TRBV24-1 TGTGCCACCAGTGGTCCGAGACAGGGGGCAGGCGGTACTAGCACAGATACGCAGTATTTT CATSGPRQGAGGTSTDTQYF
TRBJ2-7 - - TRBV13 TGTGCCAGCAGCTTAGTTCGGGGAAGGAACGAGCAGTACTTC CASSLVRGRNEQYF
TRBJ2-1 few - TRBV2 TGTGCCAGCAGTCTTATCCATGAGCAGTTCTTC CASSLIHEQFF
TRBJ2-1 - TRBD2 TRBV20-1 TGCAGTGCTAGTCCGACTAGCGGGAGTGATGAGCAGTTCTTC CSASPTSGSDEQFF
TRBJ2-7 few TRBD2 TRBV7-2 TGTGCCAGCAGCCTCGGGGGGTGGGTTGACGAGCAGTACTTC CASSLGGWVDEQYF
TRBJ1-5 few - TRBV7-8 TGTGCCAGCAGCTACGGGGGCGACCTGAGGAATCAGCCCCAGCATTTT CASSYGGDLRNQPQHF
TRBJ2-2 many TRBD2 TRBV11-2 TGTGCCAGCAGCTTAGACGGGGGGGTGAGCACCGGGGAGCTGTTTTTT CASSLDGGVSTGELFF
TRBJ2-5 - - TRBV30 TGTGCCTGGAGTGACGGCCGTCAAGAGACCCAGTACTTC CAWSDGRQETQYF
TRBJ2-4 - - TRBV10-3 TGTGCCATCAGTGAGTCGGGGCGCGGACCGTTAGCCAAAAACATTCAGTACTTC CAISESGRGPLAKNIQYF
TRBJ2-1 - TRBD2 TRBV28 TGTGCCAGCAGTTCATCGGGACTAGCGGGAGGGCCTTCCTACAATGAGCAGTTCTTC CASSSSGLAGGPSYNEQFF
TRBJ2-1 - - TRBV12-3/TRBV12-4 TGTGCCAGCAGGGTTCAAGTATTCGATGAGCAGTTCTTC CASRVQVFDEQFF
TRBJ2-3 - - TRBV7-2 TGTGCCAGCAGCTCGGACGGGGTCCACACAGATACGCAGTATTTT CASSSDGVHTDTQYF
TRBJ2-1 many - TRBV7-2 TGTGCCAGCAGCTTAGCGGGAGCCCAGTACAATGAGCAGTTCTTC CASSLAGAQYNEQFF
TRBJ2-7 few - TRBV20-1 TGCAGTGCTAACACCCTCGACGGTGGCTCCTACGGGCAGTACTTC CSANTLDGGSYGQYF
TRBJ2-1 few - TRBV30 TGTGCCTGGACCAAGACGGGGAGCTCCTACAATGAGCAGTTCTTC CAWTKTGSSYNEQFF
TRBJ2-3 many TRBD2 TRBV28 TGTGCCAGCAGTCCCACTCCTAGCGGGAGGAGCACAGATACGCAGTATTTT CASSPTPSGRSTDTQYF
TRBJ1-1 many - TRBV7-9 TGTGCCAGCAGCCGGGGGCCAGGCCACACTGAAGCTTTCTTT CASSRGPGHTEAFF
TRBJ2-6 - TRBD2 TRBV9 TGTGCCAGCAGCGACCACGGGGGGGGACTAGCGGACTCTGGGGCCAACGTCCTGACTTTC CASSDHGGGLADSGANVLTF
TRBJ1-5 - TRBD1 TRBV2 TGTGCCAGCAGTGGGGACAGGGACAGTCAGCCCCAGCATTTT CASSGDRDSQPQHF
TRBJ2-2 - TRBD1 TRBV12-3/TRBV12-4 TGTGCCAGCAGCTCTCGTCCGGGACAGGGAAGCACCGGGGAGCTGTTTTTT CASSSRPGQGSTGELFF
TRBJ2-7 many - TRBV6-1 TGTGCCAGCAGTTACGCGGGCTCCTACGAGCAGTACTTC CASSYAGSYEQYF
TRBJ1-3 many - TRBV28 TGTGCCAGCGTCTCTGGAAACACCATATATTTT CASVSGNTIYF
TRBJ2-2 few TRBD2 TRBV20-1 TGCAGTGCTAGCCTAGCGGGAGGGGTCACCGGGGAGCTGTTTTTT CSASLAGGVTGELFF
TRBJ1-1 - TRBD1 TRBV18 TGTGCCAGCTCAAAGGACAGGGGTAGTTCTGAAGCTTTCTTT CASSKDRGSSEAFF
TRBJ2-3 many TRBD2 TRBV7-3 TGTGCCAGCAGCAGACTAGCGGGGGCCACAGATACGCAGTATTTT CASSRLAGATDTQYF
TRBJ2-1 many TRBD1 TRBV27 TGTGCCAGCAGTCCAAACAGGGGTCATGAGCAGTTCTTC CASSPNRGHEQFF
TRBJ1-4 few TRBD1 TRBV19 TGTGCCAGTCTGAATCCAGGGGGCGTTGAAAAACTGTTTTTT CASLNPGGVEKLFF
TRBJ2-1 few - TRBV5-1 TGCGCCAGCAGCGAACTGAAGCAGGGCCATGAGCAGTTCTTC CASSELKQGHEQFF
TRBJ1-4 - - TRBV19 TGTGCCAGTAGTATAACAGGGTCGAGGGAAAAACTGTTTTTT CASSITGSREKLFF
TRBJ2-5 few - TRBV7-9 TGTGCCAGCAGCTTAGGAGGCCTAGCTCGCGATCCGGAGACCCAGTACTTC CASSLGGLARDPETQYF
TRBJ2-1 few TRBD2 TRBV12-3/TRBV12-4 TGTGCCAGCAGACATGACGGGGCTAGCGGGAGGAATGAGCAGTTCTTC CASRHDGASGRNEQFF
TRBJ1-5 few - TRBV20-1 TGCAGTGCCACCTGGGGGTCTCAGCCCCAGCATTTT CSATWGSQPQHF
TRBJ2-5 many TRBD1 TRBV12-3/TRBV12-4 TGTGCCAGCAGTTTAACCGGGACAGGGGGGGAGACCCAGTACTTC CASSLTGTGGETQYF
TRBJ2-2 many - TRBV12-3/TRBV12-4 TGTGCCAGCAGTTTGCCGACCGGGGAGCTGTTTTTT CASSLPTGELFF
TRBJ2-2 many - TRBV29-1 TGCAGCGTTGGGCAGGGTGAGGGGGAACTGTTTTTT CSVGQGEGELFF
TRBJ2-1 many - TRBV7-2 TGTGCCAGCAGCCGAGACGGTCCCTACAGCGGTCGTTCCTACAATGAGCAGTTCTTC CASSRDGPYSGRSYNEQFF
TRBJ2-7 many - TRBV20-1 TGCAGTGCTAGTAGGAGGGCTTACGAGCAGTACTTC CSASRRAYEQYF
TRBJ2-1 many TRBD2 TRBV12-5 TGTGCTAGTGGCCCGGGACTAGCGGGAGACAATGAGCAGTTCTTC CASGPGLAGDNEQFF
TRBJ2-3 many TRBD2 TRBV5-1 TGCGCCAGCAGCTTGGTTAGCGGGGACACAGATACGCAGTATTTT CASSLVSGDTDTQYF
TRBJ2-7 few - TRBV7-3 TGTGCCAGCAGCCCGGACGACAACTCCTACGAGCAGTACTTC CASSPDDNSYEQYF
TRBJ1-5 - TRBD1 TRBV28 TGTGCCAGCACCAGACAGGGGGGCAATCAGCCCCAGCATTTT CASTRQGGNQPQHF
TRBJ2-1 once TRBD2 TRBV7-2 TGTGCCAGCAGATTCCCGGGACTAGTCCACAATGAGCAGTTCTTC CASRFPGLVHNEQFF
TRBJ2-1 - - TRBV9 TGTGCCAGCAGCGACAGGGTTGCCCGGGTGGATGAGCAGTTCTTC CASSDRVARVDEQFF
TRBJ2-3 few - TRBV12-3/TRBV12-4 TGTGCCAGCAGTCTCCGGCCCACCACAGATACGCAGTATTTT CASSLRPTTDTQYF
TRBJ1-2 many - TRBV20-1 TGCAGTGCTAGAGATCCGGGGTCGCGGTGGACCTACACCTTC CSARDPGSRWTYTF
TRBJ2-3 many TRBD1 TRBV9 TGTGCCAGCAGCGCGGTAGACAGGGTTGGCACAGATACGCAGTATTTT CASSAVDRVGTDTQYF
TRBJ2-7 - TRBD2 TRBV20-1 TGCAGTGCTAATAGCGGGGGCTCCTACGAGCAGTACTTC CSANSGGSYEQYF
TRBJ2-1 - TRBD2 TRBV7-2 TGTGCCAGCGGCTTAGGGAGGACTAGCGGGAATAATGAGCAGTTCTTC CASGLGRTSGNNEQFF
TRBJ2-7 - TRBD2 TRBV5-6 TGTGCCAGCAGTCACCCTAGCGGGAGCTCCTACGAGCAGTACTTC CASSHPSGSSYEQYF
TRBJ1-5 many TRBD1 TRBV20-1 TGCAGTGCTAGGACGGGACAGGGGTTTTACAATCAGCCCCAGCATTTT CSARTGQGFYNQPQHF
TRBJ2-2 - - TRBV6-1 TGTGCCAGCAGTGAATTAGGATCTCACACCGGGGAGCTGTTTTTT CASSELGSHTGELFF
TRBJ2-1 many TRBD2 TRBV11-2 TGTGCCAGCAGCTTAGGCGGGAGTTTAAATGAGCAGTTCTTC CASSLGGSLNEQFF
TRBJ1-5 many TRBD1 TRBV12-3/TRBV12-4 TGTGCCAGCCAGGGACAGGGAAGTCAGCCCCAGCATTTT CASQGQGSQPQHF
TRBJ2-7 - - TRBV5-1 TGCGCCAGCCGCGACTACAGGGAGAGCTCCTACGAGCAGTACTTC CASRDYRESSYEQYF
TRBJ2-1 many TRBD2 TRBV7-2 TGTGCCAGCAGCGGACTAGCGGGAATTAACCCCTACAATGAGCAGTTCTTC CASSGLAGINPYNEQFF
TRBJ1-1 many - TRBV7-2 TGTGCCAGCAGCTCCAGGAACACTGAAGCTTTCTTT CASSSRNTEAFF